The 11 T cell receptor beta chains in this list originate from one sample, sequenced in a study of early T cells in non-severe SARS-CoV-2 infection. MiXCR was run by TCRdb on the 5' RACE reads, yielding one entry per CDR3 protein. The sample lists about 76,000 distinct CDR3 sequences, over 9% occurring once. The sample was whole blood. These receptors all come from an adult who was a healthcare worker with PCR-confirmed SARS-CoV-2 infection or an uninfected control (not recorded which).

This clonotype was found a few times. This sequence joins TRBV12-5 and TRBJ2-3; D gene ambiguous. Trimming left V 0 bases short and J 8 bases short, with 6 bases between. The CDR3 loop spans 12 amino acids. CDR1 LGHNT and CDR2 FRNRAP come from the germline V gene. The CDR3 DNA is TGTGCTAGTGGTTTGGTACGCGGTACGCAGTATTTT. Translated, it gives CASGLVRGTQYF. Supplemented by reference TRBV12-5 and TRBJ2-3, the full variable domain reads DARVTQTPRHKVTEMGQEVTMRCQPILGHNTVFWYRQTMMQGLELLAYFRNRAPLDDSGMPKDRFSAEMPDATLATLKIQPSEPRDSAVYFCASGLVRGTQYFGPGTRLTVL.

This clonotype was picked up a small number of times. The V gene is TRBV12-3 or TRBV12-4, the J gene TRBJ1-2, with a weak D call TRBD1 (5 bases). V lost 2 bases to trimming and J lost 4 bases, with 11 bases between them. CDR3 size: 14 residues. The CDR3 coding sequence is TGTGCCAGCAGTTTACCGGGCAGGGCCTATGGCTACACCTTC. This gives the protein CASSLPGRAYGYTF.

The rearrangement joins TRBV20-1 to TRBJ2-3; TRBD2 aligns across 12 bases. The V gene's germline CDR1 is DFQATT and CDR2 SNEGSKA (reference sequence). This CDR3 region has 15 residues. V trimming: 6 bases; J trimming: 0 bases; junction bases outside the gene matches: 4. The CDR3: CSAAGLAGSTDTQYF. CDR3 DNA: TGCAGTGCCGCCGGACTAGCGGGGAGCACAGATACGCAGTATTTT.

This clonotype was detected ten times or more. The chain links TRBV20-1 to TRBJ1-5, with D uncertain. Deletions cut 0 bases from V and 1 base from J, with 13 bases between. The length of the CDR3 is 16 residues. Germline CDR1 and CDR2: DFQATT and SNEGSKA (reference sequence). CDR3 DNA: TGCAGTGCTAGAGATATTGGCCAAGGGAGCAATCAGCCCCAGCATTTT. This gives the protein CSARDIGQGSNQPQHF.

This clonotype turned up a few times. The chain is built from TRBV6-2 or TRBV6-3 and TRBJ2-3, with TRBD1 matching 7 bases. The CDR3 contains 13 residues. Germline V gives CDR1 MNHEY, CDR2 SVGEGT. The V and J ends lost 6 bases and 5 bases, in that order; junction bases with no gene match: 5. The CDR3 is CASRRQGKDTQYF. CDR3 DNA: TGTGCCAGCAGGAGACAGGGAAAAGATACGCAGTATTTT.

This clonotype was seen repeatedly, ten times or more. The V and J genes are TRBV19 and TRBJ2-5, with 8 bases lining up with TRBD1. The CDR3 length is 13 residues. With 9 bases clipped from V and 4 bases from J, the junction kept 7 bases outside the gene matches. The germline gives CDR1 LNHDA, CDR2 SQIVND (reference sequence). CDR3 coding DNA: TGTGCCAGCCAAGGACAGGGAGGAGAGACCCAGTACTTC. Translated, it gives CASQGQGGETQYF.

This clonotype was counted at least ten times. The chain has TRBV18 and TRBJ1-2, with TRBD1 matching 10 bases. The CDR3 covers 18 residues. Germline assignment: CDR1 KGHSH and CDR2 LQKENI. J was trimmed by 0 bases and V by 2 bases; bases with no gene match: 9. This CDR3 reads CASSPSDRGYSANYGYTF. The CDR3 coding sequence is TGTGCCAGCTCACCATCGGACAGGGGGTATTCGGCTAACTATGGCTACACCTTC.

J is TRBJ1-1 and V is TRBV7-3; D is unresolved. Germline V gene data show CDR1 as SGHTA and CDR2 as FQGTGA. Trimming cost V 0 bases and J 1 base, with 6 bases left between them. The CDR3 is 14 amino acids. CDR3 bases: TGTGCCAGCAGCTTAACGGGCCAGAACACTGAAGCTTTCTTT. Translating it yields CASSLTGQNTEAFF.

This clonotype was recorded many times. The chain's CDR3 is CASSIVARGFNNEQFF. The CDR3 nucleotides read TGTGCCAGTAGTATAGTTGCCAGGGGCTTCAACAATGAGCAGTTCTTC. The chain combines TRBV19 with TRBJ2-1; maybe TRBD1 (6 bases). The germline V gene encodes CDR1 LNHDA and CDR2 SQIVND (reference sequence). Trimming took 1 base from V and 5 from J, leaving 15 bases between them. This CDR3 is 16 amino acids long.

This clonotype was counted at least ten times. The rearrangement links TRBV10-3 to TRBJ1-1; TRBD1 might be the D (5 bases). This CDR3 spans 13 amino acids. V was clipped by 4 bases and J by 1 base, with 7 bases between them. From germline, CDR1 is ENHRY and CDR2 SYGVKD. The CDR3 bases are TGTGCCATCAGTGTAGGGACGAACACTGAAGCTTTCTTT. Protein: CAISVGTNTEAFF.

This chain joins TRBV24-1 and TRBJ2-1; D possibly uses TRBD1 or TRBD2 (6 bases each). Germline loops: CDR1 KGHDR, CDR2 SFDVKD. V was pared by 5 bases and J by 7 bases, with 14 bases between. The CDR3 totals 14 residues. The CDR3 DNA follows: TGTGCCACCAGTGTTTCCGGGGGCTTGAATGAGCAGTTCTTC. It translates to CATSVSGGLNEQFF.